Listed below are T cell receptor beta chains from one sample, sequenced in a study of T-cell reconstitution after alpha-beta-depleted transplantation in children. TCRdb analysed the PCR reads with MiXCR anew, one entry per CDR3 protein. Among about 540,000 distinct CDR3 sequences listed, about 17% were seen once. This specimen consisted of PBMCs from the stem cell graft donor, obtained from the stem cell graft. Receptors originate from a human donor who donated a stem cell graft to a child with acute lymphoblastic leukemia. Both conserved end residues are part of each CDR3. A D gene is named only where the DNA matches it firmly. Clone size, where shown, is once, few, many, or a class for clones that have expanded.

j_gene: TRBJ2-1
abundance: -
d_gene: -
v_gene: TRBV9
CDR3aa: CASSPTEVNEQFF
CDR3nt: TGTGCCAGCAGCCCGACCGAGGTCAATGAGCAGTTCTTC

j_gene: TRBJ2-7
abundance: -
d_gene: -
v_gene: TRBV10-3
CDR3aa: CAITGETGTKSSYEQYF
CDR3nt: TGTGCCATCACCGGGGAAACCGGGACGAAGAGCTCCTACGAGCAGTACTTC

j_gene: TRBJ1-4
abundance: -
d_gene: -
v_gene: TRBV11-2
CDR3aa: CASSLLDGTNEKLFF
CDR3nt: TGTGCCAGCAGCTTACTCGACGGTACTAATGAAAAACTGTTTTTT

j_gene: TRBJ2-2
abundance: -
d_gene: TRBD2
v_gene: TRBV5-1
CDR3aa: CASSFWLAGGNTGELFF
CDR3nt: TGCGCCAGCAGCTTTTGGCTAGCGGGAGGAAACACCGGGGAGCTGTTTTTT

j_gene: TRBJ2-1
abundance: -
d_gene: TRBD2
v_gene: TRBV20-1
CDR3aa: CSARGHFSLAGGPRYNEQFF
CDR3nt: TGCAGTGCTAGGGGACATTTCTCCCTGGCGGGAGGGCCTAGATACAATGAGCAGTTCTTC

j_gene: TRBJ2-3
abundance: few
d_gene: TRBD2
v_gene: TRBV5-1
CDR3aa: CASSLNRDYPLDTQYF
CDR3nt: TGCGCCAGCAGCCTAAACCGGGACTACCCATTAGATACGCAGTATTTT

j_gene: TRBJ2-7
abundance: -
d_gene: -
v_gene: TRBV7-2
CDR3aa: CASSLAQGIYEQYF
CDR3nt: TGTGCCAGCAGCTTAGCACAGGGAATATACGAGCAGTACTTC

j_gene: TRBJ2-3
abundance: many
d_gene: -
v_gene: TRBV5-1
CDR3aa: CANSRAGGAVDTQYF
CDR3nt: TGCGCCAACTCAAGAGCCGGGGGCGCAGTAGATACGCAGTATTTT

j_gene: TRBJ1-1
abundance: -
d_gene: TRBD1
v_gene: TRBV27
CDR3aa: CASSLSGTGWKTEAFF
CDR3nt: TGTGCCAGCAGTTTATCGGGGACAGGGTGGAAAACTGAAGCTTTCTTT

j_gene: TRBJ2-2
abundance: few
d_gene: TRBD2
v_gene: TRBV5-1
CDR3aa: CASSSTSGKIGELFF
CDR3nt: TGCGCCAGCAGCTCTACTAGCGGGAAAATTGGGGAGCTGTTTTTT

j_gene: TRBJ1-1
abundance: -
d_gene: -
v_gene: TRBV7-9
CDR3aa: CASSPQPGTPGAEAFF
CDR3nt: TGTGCCAGCAGCCCCCAACCCGGGACACCGGGCGCTGAAGCTTTCTTT

j_gene: TRBJ2-7
abundance: few
d_gene: TRBD1
v_gene: TRBV29-1
CDR3aa: CSVEETGGYEQYF
CDR3nt: TGCAGCGTTGAAGAGACAGGGGGCTACGAGCAGTACTTC

j_gene: TRBJ1-5
abundance: few
d_gene: -
v_gene: TRBV6-1
CDR3aa: CASRDSWYSNQPQHF
CDR3nt: TGTGCCAGCAGGGACAGCTGGTATAGCAATCAGCCCCAGCATTTT

j_gene: TRBJ2-2
abundance: -
d_gene: TRBD1
v_gene: TRBV29-1
CDR3aa: CSGKGQGDGELFF
CDR3nt: TGCAGCGGGAAGGGACAGGGTGACGGGGAGCTGTTTTTT

j_gene: TRBJ2-5
abundance: -
d_gene: TRBD1
v_gene: TRBV18
CDR3aa: CASSRDRGHQETQYF
CDR3nt: TGTGCCAGCTCGCGGGACAGGGGCCACCAAGAGACCCAGTACTTC

j_gene: TRBJ2-5
abundance: -
d_gene: -
v_gene: TRBV7-9
CDR3aa: CASSYHEETQYF
CDR3nt: TGTGCCAGCAGCTACCATGAGGAGACCCAGTACTTC

j_gene: TRBJ2-1
abundance: -
d_gene: TRBD1
v_gene: TRBV4-1
CDR3aa: CASSPLGTGADEQFF
CDR3nt: TGCGCCAGCAGCCCCCTCGGGACAGGAGCCGATGAGCAGTTCTTC

j_gene: TRBJ2-1
abundance: -
d_gene: -
v_gene: TRBV2
CDR3aa: CASSGAGAGLHSNYNEQFF
CDR3nt: TGTGCCAGCAGTGGGGCTGGAGCGGGCCTTCACTCAAATTACAATGAGCAGTTCTTC

j_gene: TRBJ2-2
abundance: few
d_gene: -
v_gene: TRBV5-1
CDR3aa: CASSLPTGTTGELFF
CDR3nt: TGCGCCAGCAGCTTGCCGACAGGAACCACCGGGGAGCTGTTTTTT

j_gene: TRBJ2-2
abundance: -
d_gene: TRBD2
v_gene: TRBV27
CDR3aa: CASSLYGTSLTGELFF
CDR3nt: TGTGCCAGCAGTTTATATGGGACTAGCCTCACCGGGGAGCTGTTTTTT

j_gene: TRBJ1-5
abundance: few
d_gene: -
v_gene: TRBV25-1
CDR3aa: CASSERQTDQPQHF
CDR3nt: TGTGCCAGCAGTGAGCGGCAGACGGATCAGCCCCAGCATTTT

j_gene: TRBJ1-2
abundance: -
d_gene: -
v_gene: TRBV7-6
CDR3aa: CASSSGTDPWGYTF
CDR3nt: TGTGCCAGCAGCTCCGGGACGGATCCCTGGGGCTACACCTTC

j_gene: TRBJ2-1
abundance: few
d_gene: TRBD1
v_gene: TRBV5-5
CDR3aa: CASRQGVGVISYNEQFF
CDR3nt: TGTGCCAGCAGGCAGGGGGTGGGGGTGATCTCCTACAATGAGCAGTTCTTC

j_gene: TRBJ2-2
abundance: -
d_gene: TRBD2
v_gene: TRBV7-6
CDR3aa: CASSFTSGILTGELFF
CDR3nt: TGTGCCAGCAGTTTCACTAGCGGTATCCTCACCGGGGAGCTGTTTTTT